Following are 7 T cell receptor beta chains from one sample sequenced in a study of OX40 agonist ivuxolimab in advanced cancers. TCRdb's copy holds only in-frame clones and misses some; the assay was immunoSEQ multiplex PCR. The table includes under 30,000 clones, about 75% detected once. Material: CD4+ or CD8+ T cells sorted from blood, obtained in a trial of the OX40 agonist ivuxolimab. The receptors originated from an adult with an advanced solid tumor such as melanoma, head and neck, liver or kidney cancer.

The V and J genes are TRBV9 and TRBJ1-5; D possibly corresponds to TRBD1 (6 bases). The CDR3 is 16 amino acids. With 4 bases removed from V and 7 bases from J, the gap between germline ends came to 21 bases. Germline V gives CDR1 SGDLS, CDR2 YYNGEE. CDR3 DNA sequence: TGTGCCAGCAGCCCAACCCTTGGGGAGGGGGGGCAGCCCCAGCATTTT. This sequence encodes CASSPTLGEGGQPQHF.

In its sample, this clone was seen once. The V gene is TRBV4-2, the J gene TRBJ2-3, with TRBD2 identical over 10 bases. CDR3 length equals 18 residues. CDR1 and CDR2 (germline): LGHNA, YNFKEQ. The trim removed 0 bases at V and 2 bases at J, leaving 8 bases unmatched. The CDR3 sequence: CASSQDPPSGGTTDTQYF. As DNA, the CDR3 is TGTGCCAGCAGCCAAGATCCCCCTAGCGGGGGAACCACAGATACGCAGTATTTT.

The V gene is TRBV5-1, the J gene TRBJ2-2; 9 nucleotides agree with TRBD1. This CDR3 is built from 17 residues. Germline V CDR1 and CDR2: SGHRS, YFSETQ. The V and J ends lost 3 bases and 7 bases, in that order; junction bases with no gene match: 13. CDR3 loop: CASSSSPGQGVHGELFF. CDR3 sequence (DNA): TGCGCCAGCAGCTCCTCGCCGGGACAGGGAGTCCACGGGGAGCTGTTTTTT.

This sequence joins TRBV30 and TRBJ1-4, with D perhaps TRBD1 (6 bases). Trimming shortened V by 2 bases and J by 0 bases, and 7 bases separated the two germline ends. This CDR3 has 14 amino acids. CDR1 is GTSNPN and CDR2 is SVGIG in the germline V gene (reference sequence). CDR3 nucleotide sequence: TGTGCCTGGAGTCGGACAGCAACTAATGAAAAACTGTTTTTT. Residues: CAWSRTATNEKLFF.

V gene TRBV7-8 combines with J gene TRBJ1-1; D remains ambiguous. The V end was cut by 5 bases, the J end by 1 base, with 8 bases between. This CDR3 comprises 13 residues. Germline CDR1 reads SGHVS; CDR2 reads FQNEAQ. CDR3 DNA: TGTGCCAGCAGCCTAGATACGAACACTGAAGCTTTCTTT. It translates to CASSLDTNTEAFF.

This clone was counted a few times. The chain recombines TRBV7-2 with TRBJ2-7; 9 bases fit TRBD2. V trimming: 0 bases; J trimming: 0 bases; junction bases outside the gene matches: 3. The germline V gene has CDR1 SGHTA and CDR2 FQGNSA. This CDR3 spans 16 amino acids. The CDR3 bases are TGTGCCAGCAGCTTAGCGCTAGCGGGATCCTCCTACGAGCAGTACTTC. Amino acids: CASSLALAGSSYEQYF.

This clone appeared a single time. Here the CDR3 DNA reads TGTGCCAGCAGCCAATATTTCAGGGTAGGGGAAAAACTGTTTTTT. It encodes CASSQYFRVGEKLFF. This chain uses TRBV14 with TRBJ1-4, with a weak D call TRBD1 (5 bases). In germline, CDR1 is SGHDN, CDR2 FVKESK. The CDR3 has 15 amino acids. The V and J ends lost 2 bases and 8 bases respectively, with 15 bases between them.